These 17 T cell receptor beta chains were all obtained from the same sample, sequenced in a study of spatial heterogeneity in lung cancer. MiXCR was run by TCRdb on the 5' RACE reads, yielding one entry per CDR3 protein. The sample includes around 45,000 distinct CDR3 sequences, approximately 24% of them seen just once. Time point noted: blood at routine non-recurrence follow-up after resection. The source material was PBMCs, sampled at follow-up. These TCRs come from a female donor with early-stage non-small cell lung cancer.

This clonotype was seen more than once but under ten times. The rearrangement uses TRBV2 and TRBJ1-1, with D tentatively TRBD1 (6 bases). The CDR3 runs to 13 residues. Germline CDR1 is SNHLY and CDR2 is FYNNEI. The V end lost 6 bases, the J end lost 5 bases, and 13 bases lay between the germline ends. CDR3 protein: CASSNRDRTEAFF. In DNA, the CDR3 is TGTGCCAGCAGCAACAGGGATCGGACTGAAGCTTTCTTT.

In its sample, this clonotype ranks as medium-sized. This chain joins TRBV7-9 and TRBJ1-4, with D possibly being TRBD1 (5 bases). The CDR3 is made up of 13 amino acids. V was pared by 3 bases and J by 8 bases, with 10 bases between. The germline gives CDR1 SEHNR, CDR2 FQNEAQ (reference sequence). This CDR3 reads CASSLAGLEKLFF. CDR3 DNA sequence: TGTGCCAGCAGCTTGGCAGGGCTCGAAAAACTGTTTTTT.

This chain connects TRBV7-9 to TRBJ1-2; 7 nucleotides agree with TRBD1. From germline, CDR1 is SEHNR and CDR2 FQNEAQ (reference sequence). The CDR3 is 14 amino acids. V lost 8 bases and J lost 1; bases outside the gene matches: 7. This CDR3 reads CASPAQGINYGYTF. CDR3 DNA: TGTGCCAGCCCGGCACAGGGGATTAACTATGGCTACACCTTC.

For this clonotype: Compared with germline, one end of the junction differs, possibly owing to a read error. The V call is TRBV9, the J call TRBJ2-3; maybe TRBD2 (5 bases). The CDR3 has 16 residues. Germline V lookup: CDR1 SGDLS, CDR2 YYNGEE. CDR3 DNA sequence: TGTGCCAGTAGCGTAGGTGGGTCGTCTAGCACAGATACGCAGTATTTT. It yields the protein CASSVGGSSSTDTQYF.

This clonotype appeared a few times. This chain connects TRBV11-3 to TRBJ2-2, with 8 bases matching TRBD1. The CDR3 length is 16 residues. The germline V gene has CDR1 SGHNT and CDR2 YENEEA. Unmatched junction bases numbered 10, after V lost 6 bases and J lost 4 bases. The CDR3 nucleotides are TGTGCCAGCAGTTCAACCGGGACAGGCATCACCGGGGAGCTGTTTTTT. Its translation is CASSSTGTGITGELFF.

Concerning this clonotype: Relative to the germline gene, one junction end is altered; a read error may explain this. The V call is TRBV2, the J call TRBJ1-2, with D perhaps matching TRBD1 (6 bases). The CDR3 spans 11 residues. The germline V gene encodes CDR1 SNHLY and CDR2 FYNNEI. CDR3 region: CAGAEDYGYTF. The CDR3 DNA sequence: TGCGCAGGGGCAGAAGACTATGGCTACACCTTC. Filled out from reference TRBV2 and TRBJ1-2, the complete variable domain reads EPEVTQTPSHQVTQMGQEVILRCVPISNHLYFYWYRQILGQKVEFLVSFYNNEISEKSEIFDDQFSVERPDGSNFTLKIRSTKLEDSAMYFCAGAEDYGYTFGSGTRLTVV.

The CDR3 sequence is CASRTRNTEAFF. The CDR3 nucleotides read TGTGCCAGTAGAACACGAAACACTGAAGCTTTCTTT. This rearrangement joins TRBV7-8 to TRBJ1-1; D is uncertain. The CDR3 covers 12 residues. V shed 9 bases and J shed 2 bases, with 10 bases lying between them. In germline, CDR1 is SGHVS, CDR2 FQNEAQ.

This clonotype qualifies as medium-sized. This chain joins TRBV21-1 and TRBJ2-5. TRBV21-1 is assigned pseudogene status. The CDR3 runs 11 residues. The CDR3 reads CASSTLETQYF. The CDR3 DNA reads TGTGCCAGCAGCACCCTAGAGACCCAGTACTTC.

V gene TRBV3-1 combines with J gene TRBJ1-1, with TRBD1 matching over 7 bases. Germline V gene lookup returns CDR1 LGHDT and CDR2 YNNKEL (reference sequence). CDR3 length: 15 amino acids. The V segment lost 1 base and the J segment 3 bases; nucleotides outside the gene matches: 5. CDR3 loop: CASSQGSGGDTEAFF. Here the CDR3 DNA reads TGTGCCAGCAGCCAAGGTTCAGGGGGGGACACTGAAGCTTTCTTT.

This clonotype has a count of ten or more. V gene TRBV20-1 combines with J gene TRBJ2-7; maybe TRBD2 (5 bases). V shed 6 bases and J shed 3 bases, with 18 bases lying between them. This CDR3 contains 14 residues. Germline lookup yields CDR1 DFQATT and CDR2 SNEGSKA (reference sequence). CDR3 nucleotides: TGCAGTGCAGAAAGCGGCCTGGTCGGCTACGAGCAGTACTTC. As protein: CSAESGLVGYEQYF.

This chain links TRBV5-1 with TRBJ1-3; no clear D gene. The CDR3 runs 16 residues. Germline lookup yields CDR1 SGHRS and CDR2 YFSETQ. V was shortened by 0 bases and J by 0 bases, with 10 bases between the two germline ends. In DNA form, the CDR3 reads TGCGCCAGCAGCTTGGGGACGGGTTTCTCTGGAAACACCATATATTTT. This encodes CASSLGTGFSGNTIYF.

There are many counts of this clonotype. The rearrangement joins TRBV5-5 to TRBJ2-3, with TRBD2 identical over 7 bases. The V and J ends lost 4 bases and 2 bases, in that order; junction bases with no gene match: 7. CDR1 is SGHKS, CDR2 YYEKEE, per germline (reference sequence). The CDR3 spans 15 residues. The CDR3 nucleotides are TGTGCCAGCAGCCTGAACGGGGGGAACACAGATACGCAGTATTTT. It translates to CASSLNGGNTDTQYF.

This clonotype was counted many times. The CDR3 loop is CASSRGGRAKNIQYF. DNA for the CDR3: TGTGCCAGCAGCCGGGGGGGCAGAGCCAAAAACATTCAGTACTTC. This rearrangement joins TRBV6-5 to TRBJ2-4; TRBD2 matches at 8 bases. The CDR3 runs to 15 residues. CDR1 MNHEY and CDR2 SVGAGI come from the germline V gene. Trimming took 6 bases from V and 0 from J; bases not matched to a gene: 4.

Ten or more counts support this clonotype. V gene TRBV11-2 combines with J gene TRBJ2-2; the match to TRBD2 covers 9 bases. Germline lookup yields CDR1 SGHAT and CDR2 FQNNGV. The CDR3 sequence is 17 residues long. After removal of 3 bases from V and 0 bases from J, the junction contained 5 bases not matched to a gene. The CDR3 loop reads CASSFSAGGSNTGELFF. CDR3 nucleotides: TGTGCCAGCAGCTTTTCAGCGGGAGGTTCGAACACCGGGGAGCTGTTTTTT.

This clonotype was observed many times. The chain employs TRBV5-1 and TRBJ1-1; D unresolved. The CDR3 totals 14 residues. V gave up 4 bases and J gave up 5 bases, with 15 bases separating them. The germline gives CDR1 SGHRS, CDR2 YFSETQ. The CDR3 sequence is CASSRPEGGTEAFF. CDR3 DNA sequence: TGCGCCAGCAGCCGTCCGGAGGGTGGGACTGAAGCTTTCTTT.

CDR3 protein: CASSFSRPYNSPLHF. In nucleotides, the CDR3 is TGTGCCAGCAGCTTCTCTCGGCCCTATAATTCACCCCTCCACTTT. The V and J genes are TRBV7-8 and TRBJ1-6; no clear D gene. This CDR3 has 15 amino acids. Trimming pared 3 bases from V and 2 bases from J, leaving 8 bases between. Germline assignment: CDR1 SGHVS and CDR2 FQNEAQ.

The V and J genes are TRBV7-9 and TRBJ1-1; no firm D call. The CDR3 extends over 13 amino acids. Germline lookup yields CDR1 SEHNR and CDR2 FQNEAQ (reference sequence). Trimming removed 1 base at V and 7 bases at J, with 10 bases between. Here the CDR3 DNA reads TGTGCCAGCAGCTTAGTGGGTGATAGTGAAGCTTTCTTT. Translation: CASSLVGDSEAFF.